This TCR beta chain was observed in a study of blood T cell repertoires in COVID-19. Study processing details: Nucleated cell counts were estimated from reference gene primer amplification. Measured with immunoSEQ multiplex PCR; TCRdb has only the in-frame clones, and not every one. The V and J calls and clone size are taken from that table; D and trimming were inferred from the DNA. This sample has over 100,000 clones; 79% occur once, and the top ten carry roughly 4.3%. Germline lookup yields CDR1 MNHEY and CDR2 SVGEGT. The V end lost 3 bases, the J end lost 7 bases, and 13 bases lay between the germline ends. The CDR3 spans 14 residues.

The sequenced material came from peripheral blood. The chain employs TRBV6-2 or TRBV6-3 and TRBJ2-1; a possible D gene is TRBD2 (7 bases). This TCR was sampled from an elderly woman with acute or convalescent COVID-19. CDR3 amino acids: CASSYQGRVNEQFF. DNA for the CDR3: TGTGCCAGCAGTTATCAGGGGAGGGTAAATGAGCAGTTCTTC.